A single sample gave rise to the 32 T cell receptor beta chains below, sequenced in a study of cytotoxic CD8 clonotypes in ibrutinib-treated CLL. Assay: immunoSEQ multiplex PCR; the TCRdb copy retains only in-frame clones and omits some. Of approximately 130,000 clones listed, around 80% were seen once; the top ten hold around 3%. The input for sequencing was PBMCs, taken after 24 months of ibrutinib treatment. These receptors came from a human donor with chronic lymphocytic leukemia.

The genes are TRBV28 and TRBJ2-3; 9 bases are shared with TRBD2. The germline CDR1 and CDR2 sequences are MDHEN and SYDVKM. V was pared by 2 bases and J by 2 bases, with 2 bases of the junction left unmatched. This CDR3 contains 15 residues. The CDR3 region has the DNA TGTGCCAGCAGTTTAGCGGGGGGGAACACAGATACGCAGTATTTT. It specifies CASSLAGGNTDTQYF.

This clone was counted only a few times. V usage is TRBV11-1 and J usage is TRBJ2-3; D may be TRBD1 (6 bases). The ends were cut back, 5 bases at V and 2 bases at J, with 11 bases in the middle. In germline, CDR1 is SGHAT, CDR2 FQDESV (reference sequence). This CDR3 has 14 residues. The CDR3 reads CASSNRDPTDTQYF. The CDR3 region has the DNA TGTGCCAGCAGCAACAGGGATCCCACAGATACGCAGTATTTT. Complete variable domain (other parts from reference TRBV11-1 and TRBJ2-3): EAEVAQSPRYKITEKSQAVAFWCDPISGHATLYWYRQILGQGPELLVQFQDESVVDDSQLPKDRFSAERLKGVDSTLKIQPAELGDSAMYLCASSNRDPTDTQYFGPGTRLTVL.

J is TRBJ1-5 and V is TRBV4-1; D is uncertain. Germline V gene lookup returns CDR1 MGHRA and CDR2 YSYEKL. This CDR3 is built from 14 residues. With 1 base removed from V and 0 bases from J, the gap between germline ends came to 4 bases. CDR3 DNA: TGCGCCAGCAGCCAAGGGGATAGCAATCAGCCCCAGCATTTT. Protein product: CASSQGDSNQPQHF.

The CDR3, as DNA: TGTGCCAGCAGTTTGGGGCAGGCTATGGGCTACACCTTC. Its translation: CASSLGQAMGYTF. The chain joins TRBV27 to TRBJ1-2; weak D call: TRBD1 (5 bases). Trimming left V 3 bases short and J 8 bases short, with 13 bases between. The CDR3 sequence is 13 residues long. Germline V gives CDR1 MNHEY, CDR2 SMNVEV (reference sequence).

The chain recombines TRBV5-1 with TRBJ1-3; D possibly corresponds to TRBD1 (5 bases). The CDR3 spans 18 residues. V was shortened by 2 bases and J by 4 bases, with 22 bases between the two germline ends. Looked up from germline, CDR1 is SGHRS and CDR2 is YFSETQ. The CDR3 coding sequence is TGCGCCAGCAGCTTAGGATTGCAGGGACTTTTCTCCGGAAACACCATATATTTT. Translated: CASSLGLQGLFSGNTIYF.

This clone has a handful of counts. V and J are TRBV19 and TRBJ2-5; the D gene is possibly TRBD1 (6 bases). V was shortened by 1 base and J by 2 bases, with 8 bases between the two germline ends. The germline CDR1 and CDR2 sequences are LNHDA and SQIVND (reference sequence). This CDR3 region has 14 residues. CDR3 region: CASSIGRGQETQYF. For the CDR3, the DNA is TGTGCCAGTAGTATAGGCAGGGGACAAGAGACCCAGTACTTC.

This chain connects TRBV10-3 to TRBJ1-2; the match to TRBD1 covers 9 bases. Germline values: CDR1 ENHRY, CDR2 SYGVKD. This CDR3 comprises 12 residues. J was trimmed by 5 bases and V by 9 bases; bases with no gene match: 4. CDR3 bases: TGTGCCATAACCGGGACAGGGTATGGCTACACCTTC. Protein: CAITGTGYGYTF.

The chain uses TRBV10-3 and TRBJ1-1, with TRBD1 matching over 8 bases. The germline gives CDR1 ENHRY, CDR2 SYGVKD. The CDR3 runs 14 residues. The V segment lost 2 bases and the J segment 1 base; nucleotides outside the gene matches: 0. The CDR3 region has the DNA TGTGCCATCAGTGAGGGACAGGGGAACACTGAAGCTTTCTTT. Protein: CAISEGQGNTEAFF.

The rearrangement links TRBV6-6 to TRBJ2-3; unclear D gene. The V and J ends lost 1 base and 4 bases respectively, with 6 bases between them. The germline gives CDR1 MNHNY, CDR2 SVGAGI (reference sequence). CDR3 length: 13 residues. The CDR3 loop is CASSYFPPDTQYF. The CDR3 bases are TGTGCCAGCAGTTACTTCCCCCCAGATACGCAGTATTTT.

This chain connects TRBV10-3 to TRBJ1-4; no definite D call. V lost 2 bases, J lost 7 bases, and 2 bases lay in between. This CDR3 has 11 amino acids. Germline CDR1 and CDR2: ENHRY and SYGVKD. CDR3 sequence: CAISEGEKLFF. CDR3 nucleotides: TGTGCCATCAGTGAGGGTGAAAAACTGTTTTTT.

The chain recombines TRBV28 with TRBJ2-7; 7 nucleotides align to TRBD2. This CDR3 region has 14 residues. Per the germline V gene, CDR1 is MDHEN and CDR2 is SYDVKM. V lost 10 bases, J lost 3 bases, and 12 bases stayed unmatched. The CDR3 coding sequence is TGTGCCACTGGAACGGGGGGTGGGAACTACGAGCAGTACTTC. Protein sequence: CATGTGGGNYEQYF.

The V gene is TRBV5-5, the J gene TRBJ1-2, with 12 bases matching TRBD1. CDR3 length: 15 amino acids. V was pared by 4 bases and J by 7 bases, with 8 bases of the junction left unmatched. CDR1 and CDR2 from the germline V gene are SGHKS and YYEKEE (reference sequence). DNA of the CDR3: TGTGCCAGCAGCACCTGGGGACAGGGGGCGGGTGGCTACACCTTC. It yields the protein CASSTWGQGAGGYTF. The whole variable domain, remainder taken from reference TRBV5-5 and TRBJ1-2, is DAGVTQSPTHLIKTRGQQVTLRCSPISGHKSVSWYQQVLGQGPQFIFQYYEKEERGRGNFPDRFSARQFPNYSSELNVNALLLGDSALYLCASSTWGQGAGGYTFGSGTRLTVV.

The CDR3 protein is CASSSGGSGNTIYF. The CDR3 DNA sequence: TGTGCCAGTAGTTCCGGGGGCTCTGGAAACACCATATATTTT. This chain uses TRBV19 with TRBJ1-3; tentatively, D is TRBD1 (5 bases). Trimming removed 5 bases at V and 0 bases at J, with 8 bases between. CDR1 is LNHDA and CDR2 is SQIVND in the germline V gene (reference sequence). The CDR3 contains 14 residues.

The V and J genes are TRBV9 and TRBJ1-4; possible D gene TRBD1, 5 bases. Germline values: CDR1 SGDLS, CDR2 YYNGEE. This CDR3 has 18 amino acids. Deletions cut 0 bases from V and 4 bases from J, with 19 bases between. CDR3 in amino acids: CASSVGTTGRQLNEKLFF. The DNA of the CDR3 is TGTGCCAGCAGCGTAGGTACCACAGGCCGCCAACTTAATGAAAAACTGTTTTTT.

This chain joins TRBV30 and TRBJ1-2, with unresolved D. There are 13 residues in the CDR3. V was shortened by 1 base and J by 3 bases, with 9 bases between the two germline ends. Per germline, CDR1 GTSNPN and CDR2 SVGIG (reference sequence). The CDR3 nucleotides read TGTGCCTGGAGTGGAGGAGCCCACTATGGCTACACCTTC. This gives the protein CAWSGGAHYGYTF.

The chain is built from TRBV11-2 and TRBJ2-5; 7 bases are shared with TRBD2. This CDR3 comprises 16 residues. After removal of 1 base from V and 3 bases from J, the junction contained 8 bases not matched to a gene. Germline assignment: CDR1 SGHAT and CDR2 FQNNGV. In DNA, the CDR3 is TGTGCCAGCAGCTTAGGGGCTCCGGGAGGAAAAGAGACCCAGTACTTC. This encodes CASSLGAPGGKETQYF.

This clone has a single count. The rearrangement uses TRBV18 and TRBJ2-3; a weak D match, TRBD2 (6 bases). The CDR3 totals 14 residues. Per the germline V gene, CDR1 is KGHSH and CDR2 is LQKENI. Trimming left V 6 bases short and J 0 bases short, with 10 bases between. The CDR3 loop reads CASSTGTSTDTQYF. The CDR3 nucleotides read TGTGCCAGCTCTACCGGGACTAGCACAGATACGCAGTATTTT.

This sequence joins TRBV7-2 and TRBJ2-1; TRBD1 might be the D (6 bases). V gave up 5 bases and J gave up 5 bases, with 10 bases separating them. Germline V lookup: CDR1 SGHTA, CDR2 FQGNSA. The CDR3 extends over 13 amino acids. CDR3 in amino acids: CASSLGQNNEQFF. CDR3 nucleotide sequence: TGTGCCAGCAGCCTGGGACAAAACAATGAGCAGTTCTTC.

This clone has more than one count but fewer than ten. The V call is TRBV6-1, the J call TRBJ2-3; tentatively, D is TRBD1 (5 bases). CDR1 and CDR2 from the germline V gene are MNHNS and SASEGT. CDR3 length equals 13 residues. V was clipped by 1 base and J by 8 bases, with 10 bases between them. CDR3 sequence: CASSEVDSATQYF. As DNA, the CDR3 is TGTGCCAGCAGTGAAGTCGACAGTGCTACGCAGTATTTT.

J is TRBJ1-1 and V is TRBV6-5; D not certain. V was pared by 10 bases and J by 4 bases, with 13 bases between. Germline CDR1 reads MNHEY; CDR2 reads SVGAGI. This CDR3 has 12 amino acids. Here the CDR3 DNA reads TGTGCCACCACTAGAGGTGGCACTGAAGCTTTCTTT. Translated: CATTRGGTEAFF.

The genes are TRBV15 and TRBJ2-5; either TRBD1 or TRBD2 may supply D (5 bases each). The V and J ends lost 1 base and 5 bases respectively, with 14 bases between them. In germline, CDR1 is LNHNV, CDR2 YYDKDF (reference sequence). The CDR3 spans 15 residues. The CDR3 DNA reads TGTGCCACCAGCAGAGGAGGGACCTTTAGTGAGACCCAGTACTTC. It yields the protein CATSRGGTFSETQYF.

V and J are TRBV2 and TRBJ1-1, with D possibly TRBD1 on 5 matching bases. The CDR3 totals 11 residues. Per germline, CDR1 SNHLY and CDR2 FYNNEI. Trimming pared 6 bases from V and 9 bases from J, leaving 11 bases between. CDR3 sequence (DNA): TGTGCCAGCAGAGTCCGGGACCAAGCTTTCTTT. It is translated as CASRVRDQAFF.

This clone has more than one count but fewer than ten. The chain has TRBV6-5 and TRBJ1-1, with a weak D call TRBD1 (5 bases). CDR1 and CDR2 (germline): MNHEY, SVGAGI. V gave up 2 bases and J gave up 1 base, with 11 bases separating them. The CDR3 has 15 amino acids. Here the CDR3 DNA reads TGTGCCAGCAGTTACGCGGCGGACAAGAACACTGAAGCTTTCTTT. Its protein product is CASSYAADKNTEAFF.

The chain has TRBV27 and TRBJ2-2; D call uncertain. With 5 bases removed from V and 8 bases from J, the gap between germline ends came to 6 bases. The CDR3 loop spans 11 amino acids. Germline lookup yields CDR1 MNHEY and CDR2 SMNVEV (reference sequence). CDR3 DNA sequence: TGTGCCAGCAGTAAAGGGGGGGAGCTGTTTTTT. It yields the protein CASSKGGELFF.

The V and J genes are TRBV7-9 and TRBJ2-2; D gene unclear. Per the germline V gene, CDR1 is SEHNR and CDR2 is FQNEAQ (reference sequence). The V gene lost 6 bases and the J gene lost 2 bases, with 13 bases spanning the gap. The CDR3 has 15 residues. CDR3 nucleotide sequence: TGTGCCAGCAGTTCCATAGGACCCAACACCGGGGAGCTGTTTTTT. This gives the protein CASSSIGPNTGELFF. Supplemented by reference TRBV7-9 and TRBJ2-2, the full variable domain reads DTGVSQNPRHKITKRGQNVTFRCDPISEHNRLYWYRQTLGQGPEFLTYFQNEAQLEKSRLLSDRFSAERPKGSFSTLEIQRTEQGDSAMYLCASSSIGPNTGELFFGEGSRLTVL.

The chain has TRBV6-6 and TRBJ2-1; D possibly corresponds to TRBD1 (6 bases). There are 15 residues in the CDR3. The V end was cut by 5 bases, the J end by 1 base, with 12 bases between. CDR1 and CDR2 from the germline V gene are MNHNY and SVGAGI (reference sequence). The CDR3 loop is CASSANRVSYNEQFF. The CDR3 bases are TGTGCCAGCAGTGCCAACAGGGTATCCTACAATGAGCAGTTCTTC.

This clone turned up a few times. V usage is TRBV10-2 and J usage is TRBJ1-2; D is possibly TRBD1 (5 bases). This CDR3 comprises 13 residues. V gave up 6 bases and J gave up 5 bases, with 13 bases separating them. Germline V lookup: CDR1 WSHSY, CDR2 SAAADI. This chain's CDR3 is CASSGDLEYGYTF. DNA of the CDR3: TGCGCCAGCAGCGGGGACTTAGAATATGGCTACACCTTC.

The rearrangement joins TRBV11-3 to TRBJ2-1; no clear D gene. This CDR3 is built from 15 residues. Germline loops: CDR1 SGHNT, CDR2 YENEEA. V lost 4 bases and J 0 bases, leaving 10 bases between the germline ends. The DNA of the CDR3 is TGTGCCAGCAGCTCCGGCTATGGCTCCTACAATGAGCAGTTCTTC. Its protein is CASSSGYGSYNEQFF.

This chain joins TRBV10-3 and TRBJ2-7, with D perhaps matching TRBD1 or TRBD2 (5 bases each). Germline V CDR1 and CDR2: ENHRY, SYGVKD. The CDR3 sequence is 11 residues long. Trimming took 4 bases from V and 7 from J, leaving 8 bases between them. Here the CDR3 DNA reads TGTGCCATCAGTGGTGGGGGAGAGCAGTACTTC. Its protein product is CAISGGGEQYF.

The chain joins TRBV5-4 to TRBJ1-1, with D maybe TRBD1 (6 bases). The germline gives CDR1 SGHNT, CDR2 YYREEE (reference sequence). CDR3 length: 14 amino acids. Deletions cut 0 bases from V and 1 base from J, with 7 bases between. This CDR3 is CASSLVRGNTEAFF. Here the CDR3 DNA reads TGTGCCAGCAGCTTGGTCAGGGGGAACACTGAAGCTTTCTTT.

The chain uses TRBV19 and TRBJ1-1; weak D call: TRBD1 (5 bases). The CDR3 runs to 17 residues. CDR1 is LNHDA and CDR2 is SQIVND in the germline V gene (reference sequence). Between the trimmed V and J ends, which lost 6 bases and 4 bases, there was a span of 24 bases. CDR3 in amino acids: CASRNLLGTVLGTEAFF. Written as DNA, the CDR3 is TGTGCCAGTAGGAACCTCCTAGGGACCGTCCTCGGCACTGAAGCTTTCTTT.

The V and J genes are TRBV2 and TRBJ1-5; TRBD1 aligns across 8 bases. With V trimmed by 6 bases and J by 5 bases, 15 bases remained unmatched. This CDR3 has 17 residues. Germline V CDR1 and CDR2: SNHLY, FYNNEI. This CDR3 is CASRLRTGSSTDQPQHF. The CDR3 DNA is TGTGCCAGCAGACTCAGGACAGGGAGTAGTACGGATCAGCCCCAGCATTTT. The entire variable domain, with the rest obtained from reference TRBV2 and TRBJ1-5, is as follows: EPEVTQTPSHQVTQMGQEVILRCVPISNHLYFYWYRQILGQKVEFLVSFYNNEISEKSEIFDDQFSVERPDGSNFTLKIRSTKLEDSAMYFCASRLRTGSSTDQPQHFGDGTRLSIL.